These T cell receptor beta chains were read from a single sample in a study of T cells after yellow fever vaccination. Each CDR3 protein gets one entry after TCRdb re-called the 5' RACE reads with MiXCR. The data contain under 700,000 distinct CDR3 sequences, less than 20% of them seen just once; the ten biggest clones take up 15% to 20%. The sequencing used PBMCs, collected more than 4 days after the first yellow fever vaccination. The receptors here all came from a man aged 18 to 29 who received the YFV17D yellow fever vaccine. Each CDR3 is given with its conserved first and last residue.

CDR3 protein	CDR3 length	V gene	J gene
CASSFGASGLYNEQFF	16	TRBV5-4	TRBJ2-1
CASSPPVDETQYF	13	TRBV18	TRBJ2-5
CASSLGTAGYEQYF	14	TRBV7-9	TRBJ2-7
CASSVRSMLAKNIQYF	16	TRBV2	TRBJ2-4
CASSLEDRESVETQYF	16	TRBV7-2	TRBJ2-5
CASSWWDPYSNQPQHF	16	TRBV6-2/TRBV6-3	TRBJ1-5
CATRKSDIYEQYF	13	TRBV15	TRBJ2-7
CASSLDGAPTDTQYF	15	TRBV7-2	TRBJ2-3
CASSPGAGQGAFQPQHF	17	TRBV12-3/TRBV12-4	TRBJ1-5
CASSPPGHLYEQYF	14	TRBV12-3/TRBV12-4	TRBJ2-7
CASSQGASGSTDTQYF	16	TRBV4-1	TRBJ2-3
CASSRLAGGLHEQFF	15	TRBV7-2	TRBJ2-1
CASSQDRDMDDTAETQYF	18	TRBV4-3	TRBJ2-5
CASSAQGAGYEQYF	14	TRBV7-2	TRBJ2-7
CASSSNAAGVGRQPQHF	17	TRBV7-6	TRBJ1-5
CASSFDGIQPQHF	13	TRBV7-9	TRBJ1-5